The clone carrying this T cell receptor beta chain was picked up one time. The antigen is unknown. This record belongs to a study of OX40 agonist ivuxolimab in advanced cancers. Researchers took blood at baseline, on cycle 4 day 1, and on cycle 7 day 1. The study, taken as a whole, reports: Expansion of clones was among the lowest in partial responders at 0.1-3.0 mg/kg. In a subset of nonresponders, normalized T-cell clonal expansion was also low.

V was trimmed by 0 bases and J by 4 bases, leaving 15 bases between them. CDR1 is MNHEY, CDR2 SVGAGI, per germline. The CDR3 totals 16 residues. Assay: immunoSEQ multiplex PCR; the TCRdb copy retains only in-frame clones and omits some. The sample includes about 83,000 clones, 70% to 90% of them seen just once. The chain employs TRBV6-5 and TRBJ1-1; no reliable D call. Sequences were derived from CD4+ or CD8+ T cells sorted from blood, sampled in a trial of the OX40 agonist ivuxolimab. The TCR was taken from an adult with an advanced solid tumor such as melanoma, head and neck, liver or kidney cancer. The CDR3 bases are TGTGCCAGCAGTTACTCCACAAAGCGGGTAGGCACTGAAGCTTTCTTT. Translation: CASSYSTKRVGTEAFF.